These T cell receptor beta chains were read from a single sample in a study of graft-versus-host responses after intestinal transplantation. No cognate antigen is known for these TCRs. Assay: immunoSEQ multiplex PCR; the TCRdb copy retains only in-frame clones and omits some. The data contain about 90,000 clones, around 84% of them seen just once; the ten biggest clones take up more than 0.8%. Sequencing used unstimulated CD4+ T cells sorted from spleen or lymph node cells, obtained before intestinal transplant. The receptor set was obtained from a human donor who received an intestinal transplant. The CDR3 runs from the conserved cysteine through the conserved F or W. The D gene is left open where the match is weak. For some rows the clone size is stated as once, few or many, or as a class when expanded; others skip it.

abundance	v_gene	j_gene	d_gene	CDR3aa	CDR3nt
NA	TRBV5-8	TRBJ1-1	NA	CASSLAAGRVNTEAFF	TGTGCCAGCAGCTTGGCTGCAGGGCGTGTGAACACTGAAGCTTTCTTT
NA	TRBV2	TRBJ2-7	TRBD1	CASSVPGQDSGEQYF	TGTGCCAGCAGTGTGCCGGGACAGGACTCGGGGGAGCAGTACTTC
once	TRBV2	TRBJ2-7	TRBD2	CASRTSGTSYEQYF	TGTGCCAGCAGGACTAGCGGGACTTCATACGAGCAGTACTTC
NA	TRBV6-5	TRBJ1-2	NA	CASSYSKFSYGYTF	TGTGCCAGCAGTTACTCGAAGTTTAGCTATGGCTACACCTTC
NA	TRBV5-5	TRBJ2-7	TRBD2	CASSWSGTSFYEQYF	TGTGCCAGCAGCTGGTCCGGGACTAGCTTCTACGAGCAGTACTTC
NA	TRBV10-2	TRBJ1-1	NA	CASSRTPGNTEAFF	TGCGCCAGCAGTAGAACCCCGGGGAACACTGAAGCTTTCTTT
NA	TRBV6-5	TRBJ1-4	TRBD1	CASSPRGRVNEKLFF	TGTGCCAGCAGTCCCAGGGGGCGGGTTAATGAAAAACTGTTTTTT
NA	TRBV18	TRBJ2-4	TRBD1	CASSPPGQGVKNIQYF	TGTGCCAGCTCTCCACCGGGACAGGGGGTTAAAAACATTCAGTACTTC
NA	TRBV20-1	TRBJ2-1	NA	CSANLLGFF	TGCAGTGCTAACCTCCTAGGCTTCTTC
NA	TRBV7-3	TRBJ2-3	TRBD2	CASSPRAGGPTDTQYF	TGTGCCAGCAGCCCGAGGGCGGGAGGCCCCACAGATACGCAGTATTTT
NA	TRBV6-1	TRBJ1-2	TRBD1	CASSEGTGYGYTF	TGTGCCAGCAGTGAAGGGACAGGGTACGGCTACACCTTC
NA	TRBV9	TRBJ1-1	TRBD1	CASSPRTGDEAFF	TGTGCCAGCAGCCCCCGGACAGGGGATGAAGCTTTCTTT
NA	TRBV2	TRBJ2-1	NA	CASRGVSSYNEQFF	TGTGCCAGCAGAGGGGTAAGCTCCTACAATGAGCAGTTCTTC
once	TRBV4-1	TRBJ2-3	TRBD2	CASSQDGGLAGDVGDTQYF	TGCGCCAGCAGCCAAGATGGGGGACTAGCGGGAGACGTTGGAGATACGCAGTATTTT
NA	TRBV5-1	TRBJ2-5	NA	CASSWAGQYQETQYF	TGCGCCAGCAGCTGGGCCGGACAGTACCAAGAGACCCAGTACTTC
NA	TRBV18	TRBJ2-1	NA	CASSPSGASNNEQFF	TGTGCCAGCTCACCGTCGGGAGCCTCGAACAATGAGCAGTTCTTC
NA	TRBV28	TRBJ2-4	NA	CASSSWGRQNIQYF	TGTGCCAGCAGTTCCTGGGGGAGGCAAAACATTCAGTACTTC
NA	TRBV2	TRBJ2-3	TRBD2	CASRRGGATDTQYF	TGTGCCAGCCGTCGCGGGGGGGCCACAGATACGCAGTATTTT
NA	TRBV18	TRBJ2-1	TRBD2	CASSPGLAGYEQFF	TGTGCCAGCTCACCAGGACTAGCGGGATATGAGCAGTTCTTC
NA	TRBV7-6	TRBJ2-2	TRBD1	CASSRQGYTGELFF	TGTGCCAGCAGTCGACAGGGCTACACCGGGGAGCTGTTTTTT
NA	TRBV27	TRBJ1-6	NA	CACGTNADSPLHF	TGTGCCTGCGGGACGAACGCAGATTCACCCCTCCACTTT
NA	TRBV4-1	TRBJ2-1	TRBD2	CASSHVSGAISYNEQFF	TGCGCCAGCAGCCATGTTAGCGGGGCGATCTCCTACAATGAGCAGTTCTTC
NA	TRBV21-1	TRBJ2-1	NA	CASSPSGRPYNEQFF	TGTGCCAGCAGTCCGAGCGGGAGACCCTACAATGAGCAGTTCTTC
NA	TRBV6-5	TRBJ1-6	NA	CASSYSQSSYNSPLHF	TGTGCCAGCAGTTACTCACAGAGCTCCTATAATTCACCCCTCCACTTT
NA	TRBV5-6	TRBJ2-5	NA	CASSFSAQETQYF	TGTGCCAGCAGCTTCAGCGCTCAAGAGACCCAGTACTTC
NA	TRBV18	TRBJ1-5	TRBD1	CASSGQDNQPQHF	TGTGCCAGCTCAGGACAGGACAATCAGCCCCAGCATTTT
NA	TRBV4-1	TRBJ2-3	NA	CASSQDWGRATQYF	TGCGCCAGCAGCCAAGATTGGGGCAGAGCTACGCAGTATTTT
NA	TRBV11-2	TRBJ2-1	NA	CASSLVRGGRRNEQFF	TGTGCCAGCAGCTTAGTTAGGGGAGGTAGGAGGAATGAGCAGTTCTTC
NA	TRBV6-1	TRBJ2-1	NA	CASSTGSYNEQFF	TGTGCCAGCTCGACGGGGTCCTACAATGAGCAGTTCTTC
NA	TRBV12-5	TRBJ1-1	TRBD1	CASGSPRDRTLGTEAFF	TGTGCTAGTGGTTCCCCCCGGGACAGGACCTTGGGCACTGAAGCTTTCTTT
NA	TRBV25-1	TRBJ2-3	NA	CASSESGSDTQYF	TGTGCCAGCAGTGAATCCGGGTCAGATACGCAGTATTTT
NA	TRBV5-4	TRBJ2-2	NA	CASSLWSGELFF	TGTGCCAGCAGCCTTTGGAGCGGGGAGCTGTTTTTT
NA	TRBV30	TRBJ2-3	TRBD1	CAWIKGATDTQYF	TGTGCCTGGATTAAGGGGGCCACAGATACGCAGTATTTT
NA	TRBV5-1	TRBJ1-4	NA	CASSRNRVGGEKLFF	TGCGCCAGCAGCAGGAACAGGGTGGGTGGTGAAAAACTGTTTTTT
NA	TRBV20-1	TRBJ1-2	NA	CSANRNYGYTF	TGCAGTGCTAACAGGAACTATGGCTACACCTTC
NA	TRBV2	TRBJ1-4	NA	CASSEERGFNEKLFF	TGTGCCAGCAGTGAGGAGAGGGGGTTTAATGAAAAACTGTTTTTT
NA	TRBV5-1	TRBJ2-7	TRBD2	CASSLVPSGRSLYEQYF	TGCGCCAGCAGCTTGGTTCCTAGCGGGAGGTCTTTGTACGAGCAGTACTTC
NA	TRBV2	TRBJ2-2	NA	CASSENAYSNTGELFF	TGTGCCAGCAGTGAAAATGCCTACTCGAACACCGGGGAGCTGTTTTTT
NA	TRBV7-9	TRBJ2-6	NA	CASSSGRRSGANVLTF	TGTGCCAGCAGCTCGGGGAGACGCTCTGGGGCCAACGTCCTGACTTTC
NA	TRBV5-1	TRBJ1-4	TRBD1	CASSLAGQGTNEKLFF	TGCGCCAGCAGCTTGGCGGGACAGGGCACTAATGAAAAACTGTTTTTT
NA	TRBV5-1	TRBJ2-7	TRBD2	CASSVLAGGPNEQYF	TGCGCCAGCAGCGTGCTAGCGGGGGGGCCAAACGAGCAGTACTTC
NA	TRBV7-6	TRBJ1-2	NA	CASSLGPRAVKGYGYTF	TGTGCCAGCAGCTTAGGTCCCAGGGCCGTAAAGGGTTATGGCTACACCTTC
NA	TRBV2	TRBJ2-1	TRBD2	CASNERGGYNEQFF	TGTGCCAGCAATGAGCGGGGGGGCTACAATGAGCAGTTCTTC
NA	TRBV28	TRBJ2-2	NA	CASETVNTGELFF	TGTGCGTCAGAGACAGTCAACACCGGGGAGCTGTTTTTT
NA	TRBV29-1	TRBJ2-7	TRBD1	CSVARDRAFFYEQYF	TGCAGCGTTGCCCGGGACAGGGCCTTCTTCTACGAGCAGTACTTC
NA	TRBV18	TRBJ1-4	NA	CASSRGVNEKLFF	TGTGCCAGCTCACGGGGCGTTAATGAAAAACTGTTTTTT
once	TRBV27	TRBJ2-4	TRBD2	CASSLLSERGTSKNIQYF	TGTGCCAGCAGTTTATTGAGCGAGCGGGGGACCTCCAAAAACATTCAGTACTTC
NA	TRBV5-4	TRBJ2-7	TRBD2	CASSFSGLADYEQYF	TGTGCCAGCAGCTTCTCCGGGCTAGCGGACTACGAGCAGTACTTC
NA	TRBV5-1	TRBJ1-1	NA	CASTPLTGMGLNTEAFF	TGCGCCAGCACACCATTGACAGGAATGGGGCTGAACACTGAAGCTTTCTTT
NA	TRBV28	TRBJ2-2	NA	CASRWASNTGELFF	TGTGCCAGCAGGTGGGCCTCAAACACCGGGGAGCTGTTTTTT
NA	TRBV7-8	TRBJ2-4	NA	CASSLPGLDRSKNIQYF	TGTGCCAGCAGCCTTCCCGGACTGGACCGATCCAAAAACATTCAGTACTTC
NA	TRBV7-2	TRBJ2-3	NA	CASSLVWRRGRADTQYF	TGTGCCAGCAGCTTAGTTTGGCGCAGGGGAAGGGCAGATACGCAGTATTTT
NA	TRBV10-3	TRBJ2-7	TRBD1	CAISGGQGDREQYF	TGTGCCATCAGTGGGGGACAGGGAGATAGAGAGCAGTACTTC
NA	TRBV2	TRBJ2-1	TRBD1	CASSPKAGTGSGHQFF	TGTGCCAGCAGTCCTAAAGCCGGGACAGGTTCGGGACATCAGTTCTTC
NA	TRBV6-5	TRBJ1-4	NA	CASRSQDSSYEKLFF	TGTGCCAGCAGATCTCAGGACAGCTCCTATGAAAAACTGTTTTTT
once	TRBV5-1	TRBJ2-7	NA	CASSLEGDTAYEQYF	TGCGCCAGCAGCTTGGAAGGGGACACCGCCTACGAGCAGTACTTC
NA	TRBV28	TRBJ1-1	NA	CASSSSTPQAFF	TGTGCCAGCAGTTCTTCTACCCCTCAAGCTTTCTTT
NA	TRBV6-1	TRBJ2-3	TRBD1	CASSAGQGTDTQYF	TGTGCCAGCAGTGCGGGACAGGGGACAGATACGCAGTATTTT
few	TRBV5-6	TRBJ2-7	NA	CASSLVDSLGAYEQYF	TGTGCCAGCAGCTTGGTAGACTCCCTGGGGGCTTACGAGCAGTACTTC